The 11 T cell receptor beta chains below come from one sample, sequenced in a study of blood T cell repertoires in COVID-19. The table came from immunoSEQ multiplex PCR; TCRdb's copy has only in-frame clones and leaves some out. The table records 300,000 or so clones, 80% to 90% of them present only once. The sample consisted of peripheral blood. The receptor source for this set is a man in his fifties or sixties with active or convalescent COVID-19.

The chain has TRBV7-2 and TRBJ2-5; 7 bases fit TRBD1. With 1 base clipped from V and 5 bases from J, the junction kept 7 bases outside the gene matches. Per germline, CDR1 SGHTA and CDR2 FQGNSA. This CDR3 has 15 amino acids. DNA of the CDR3: TGTGCCAGCAGCTTAGATTACAGGGGTGTGGAGACCCAGTACTTC. Translation gives CASSLDYRGVETQYF.

J is TRBJ2-7 and V is TRBV9; D possibly corresponds to TRBD1 (6 bases). The CDR3 spans 14 residues. CDR1 is SGDLS and CDR2 is YYNGEE in the germline V gene. V lost 3 bases to trimming and J lost 0 bases, with 10 bases between them. The CDR3 DNA is TGTGCCAGCAGCGAAACAGGGACCTCCTACGAGCAGTACTTC. Translating gives CASSETGTSYEQYF. The full variable domain, with the rest looked up from reference TRBV9 and TRBJ2-7, is DSGVTQTPKHLITATGQRVTLRCSPRSGDLSVYWYQQSLDQGLQFLIQYYNGEERAKGNILERFSAQQFPDLHSELNLSSLELGDSALYFCASSETGTSYEQYFGPGTRLTVT.

The chain couples TRBV7-2 to TRBJ1-2, with D tentatively TRBD1 (5 bases). Germline CDR1 SGHTA, CDR2 FQGNSA. With 3 bases removed from V and 4 bases from J, the gap between germline ends came to 12 bases. This CDR3 comprises 14 residues. Here the CDR3 DNA reads TGTGCCAGCAGCTTGCCCAGGGAGGGCTATGGCTACACCTTC. Translating it yields CASSLPREGYGYTF. Looking up the rest from reference TRBV7-2 and TRBJ1-2 gives the full variable domain: GAGVSQSPSNKVTEKGKDVELRCDPISGHTALYWYRQSLGQGLEFLIYFQGNSAPDKSGLPSDRFSAERTGGSVSTLTIQRTQQEDSAVYLCASSLPREGYGYTFGSGTRLTVV.

The V call is TRBV6-5, the J call TRBJ2-2; D may be TRBD1 (5 bases). CDR3 length: 13 amino acids. V lost 2 bases and J 4 bases, leaving 5 bases between the germline ends. The germline V gene encodes CDR1 MNHEY and CDR2 SVGAGI. The CDR3 DNA reads TGTGCCAGCAGTTACGACAGCACCGGGGAGCTGTTTTTT. Residues: CASSYDSTGELFF.

The V call is TRBV4-2, the J call TRBJ2-3; TRBD2 agrees at 8 bases. Germline V gives CDR1 LGHNA, CDR2 YNFKEQ. Trimming took 0 bases from V and 14 from J; bases not matched to a gene: 10. The length of the CDR3 is 14 residues. The CDR3 DNA reads as TGTGCCAGCAGCCAAGATCCCTTCCGGGGGGGCAGGTATTTT. Protein: CASSQDPFRGGRYF.

The CDR3 sequence is CASSTILRDTEAFF. The CDR3 DNA is TGTGCCAGTAGTACTATCCTCCGGGACACTGAAGCTTTCTTT. This chain connects TRBV19 to TRBJ1-1; D is undetermined. The CDR3 spans 14 residues. V was clipped by 4 bases and J by 3 bases, with 12 bases between them. The germline V gene encodes CDR1 LNHDA and CDR2 SQIVND (reference sequence). The full variable domain, with the rest looked up from reference TRBV19 and TRBJ1-1, is DGGITQSPKYLFRKEGQNVTLSCEQNLNHDAMYWYRQDPGQGLRLIYYSQIVNDFQKGDIAEGYSVSREKKESFPLTVTSAQKNPTAFYLCASSTILRDTEAFFGQGTRLTVV.

This sequence joins TRBV2 and TRBJ2-1; D unclear. The CDR3 has 13 residues. Germline CDR1 reads SNHLY; CDR2 reads FYNNEI. Trimming cost V 1 base and J 12 bases, with 13 bases left between them. The DNA for the CDR3 is TGTGCCAGCAGTGAAGGGCAGACGTACAGGCAGTTCTTC. As protein: CASSEGQTYRQFF.

The chain couples TRBV18 to TRBJ2-7; possible D gene TRBD1, 6 bases. The germline V gene encodes CDR1 KGHSH and CDR2 LQKENI. Deletions cut 2 bases from V and 2 bases from J, with 13 bases between. The CDR3 is 15 residues long. The CDR3 nucleotides are TGTGCCAGCTCACCATCTTCCGACAGGACCTACGAGCAGTACTTC. Translating it yields CASSPSSDRTYEQYF.

As regards this clone: The sample holds other DNA sequences that translate to the same CDR3. CDR3 bases: TGCGCCAGCAGCTTGGATGCGGGGGGTACAGATACGCAGTATTTT. This gives the protein CASSLDAGGTDTQYF. This chain joins TRBV5-1 and TRBJ2-3; TRBD2 agrees at 8 bases. The germline V gene encodes CDR1 SGHRS and CDR2 YFSETQ. Trimming at V came to 0 bases and at J to 3 bases, leaving 3 bases not matched to a gene. The CDR3 runs 15 residues.

The chain is built from TRBV10-3 and TRBJ1-3; possibly TRBD1 for D (5 bases). The CDR3 is 16 residues long. V shed 2 bases and J shed 0 bases, with 11 bases lying between them. Germline assignment: CDR1 ENHRY and CDR2 SYGVKD. CDR3 nucleotide sequence: TGTGCCATCAGTGAGCCGACGGGGGTCTCTGGAAACACCATATATTTT. Amino acid sequence: CAISEPTGVSGNTIYF.

The chain links TRBV7-3 to TRBJ1-3; possibly TRBD1 for D (5 bases). The CDR3 has 19 residues. Trimming pared 3 bases from V and 0 bases from J, leaving 21 bases between. Germline CDR1 SGHTA, CDR2 FQGTGA. The CDR3 DNA follows: TGTGCCAGCAGCTTCCCGGGGGACTGGGAACGAATCTCTGGAAACACCATATATTTT. Translation: CASSFPGDWERISGNTIYF.